This T cell receptor beta chain came from a study of blood T cell repertoires in COVID-19. Study information: Researchers got acute and convalescent COVID-19 samples from the United States, Italy and Spain. T cells, B-cell-depleted T cells, or PBMCs supplied cDNA or gDNA.

Original methodology: How many nucleated cells were present was estimated from reference gene primer amplification. Repertoires were generated with immunoSEQ multiplex PCR, while TCRdb's copy carries only in-frame clones and drops some. V, J and clone size were drawn from that table, and D and trimming were deduced from the DNA. The profile shows around 70,000 clones, around 86% of them singletons. Per the germline V gene, CDR1 is SGHRS and CDR2 is YFSETQ. The CDR3 totals 14 residues. V lost 1 base to trimming and J lost 7 bases; unmatched junction nucleotides: 8. The chain links TRBV5-1 to TRBJ2-7; 7 nucleotides match TRBD1. The clonotype originates from an elderly woman with active or convalescent COVID-19. The sample consisted of peripheral blood. The DNA for the CDR3 is TGCGCCAGCAGCTTGAGTGCAGTACAGGGGGAGCAGTACTTC. Protein sequence: CASSLSAVQGEQYF.